This entry describes one T cell receptor (beta chain). Its antigen is as yet unknown. These data are taken from a study of T cells in localized non-small cell lung cancer. Overall study results and limits: The study linked higher blood T cell density to longer overall survival. Out of the top 100 tumor clones, a median around 57 were seen in adjacent lung.

The assay was immunoSEQ multiplex PCR, and TCRdb's table has in-frame clones only and misses some. The sample lists several thousand clones; roughly 23% were seen once. This specimen consisted of lung tumor tissue, obtained before any cancer treatment. The sequence derives from a man aged 35 to 70 with stage III squamous cell lung carcinoma.

For the CDR3, the DNA is TGCAGCGTCCACCGAGTTTTAGGGTGTAGCCAGACCCAGTACTTC. This codes for CSVHRVLGCSQTQYF. The gene calls are TRBV29-1 and TRBJ2-5; D remains ambiguous. Germline-derived CDR1 and CDR2 are SQVTM and ANQGSEA. CDR3 length equals 15 residues. Trimming took 6 bases from V and 6 from J, leaving 23 bases between them.